The 15 T cell receptor beta chains listed next were all sequenced from one sample in a study of PD-1 blockade in mismatch repair-deficient tumors. The data were produced by immunoSEQ multiplex PCR, yet TCRdb's version contains in-frame clones alone and is incomplete. The data show under 95,000 clones, approximately 80% seen once. The starting material was peripheral blood, obtained 44 weeks after starting pembrolizumab. These receptors all stem from an adult with mismatch repair-deficient cancer.

The chain combines TRBV6-1 with TRBJ1-4; D remains unclear. CDR3 size: 14 residues. Germline values: CDR1 MNHNS, CDR2 SASEGT. Trimming removed 5 bases from V and 4 bases from J, with 11 bases in between. CDR3 nucleotide sequence: TGTGCCAGCAGTTCTGGAGGAATTAATGAAAAACTGTTTTTT. Translation gives CASSSGGINEKLFF.

The rearrangement joins TRBV25-1 to TRBJ2-3; D is perhaps TRBD2 (6 bases). Trimming removed 1 base from V and 2 bases from J, with 13 bases in between. Germline V CDR1 and CDR2: MGHDK, SYGVNS. CDR3 length equals 16 residues. Here the CDR3 DNA reads TGTGCCAGCAGTGAATCACCGGGAGTTGTCACAGATACGCAGTATTTT. Amino acid sequence: CASSESPGVVTDTQYF.

The chain combines TRBV18 with TRBJ2-1, with 15 positions matching TRBD2. Looked up from germline, CDR1 is KGHSH and CDR2 is LQKENI. This CDR3 is 16 amino acids long. Trimming at V came to 0 bases and at J to 7 bases, leaving 1 base not matched to a gene. The CDR3 region is CASSPPGLAGGNEQFF. As DNA, the CDR3 is TGTGCCAGCTCACCACCGGGACTAGCGGGAGGTAATGAGCAGTTCTTC.

The sample holds a few counts of this clone. The genes are TRBV11-2 and TRBJ1-5; no reliable D call. Germline CDR1 and CDR2: SGHAT and FQNNGV. Trimming removed 5 bases from V and 5 bases from J, with 16 bases in between. The CDR3 has 15 residues. CDR3 residues: CASSQGGRVHQPQHF. DNA of the CDR3: TGTGCCAGCAGCCAAGGTGGGAGGGTTCATCAGCCCCAGCATTTT. The full variable domain, completed using reference TRBV11-2 and TRBJ1-5, is EAGVAQSPRYKIIEKRQSVAFWCNPISGHATLYWYQQILGQGPKLLIQFQNNGVVDDSQLPKDRFSAERLKGVDSTLKIQPAKLEDSAVYLCASSQGGRVHQPQHFGDGTRLSIL.

The table lists this clone with a count of one. V gene TRBV30 combines with J gene TRBJ2-5; 7 nucleotides align to TRBD2. The CDR3 spans 15 residues. J gave up 2 bases and V 2 bases, and 8 bases lay outside the gene matches. Germline CDR1 is GTSNPN and CDR2 is SVGIG (reference sequence). For the CDR3, the DNA is TGTGCCTGGAGTCGGGACTACCCAAGGCAAGAGACCCAGTACTTC. This encodes CAWSRDYPRQETQYF.

The gene calls are TRBV6-1 and TRBJ1-2; a weak D match, TRBD1 (5 bases). Trimming removed 5 bases from V and 7 bases from J, with 11 bases in between. Per the germline V gene, CDR1 is MNHNS and CDR2 is SASEGT. This CDR3 comprises 12 residues. CDR3 loop: CASSTQGSGYTF. The CDR3, as DNA: TGTGCCAGCAGTACCCAGGGTTCTGGCTACACCTTC.

This chain connects TRBV9 to TRBJ2-4, with D unclear. This CDR3 comprises 15 residues. Trimming shortened V by 4 bases and J by 1 base, and 12 bases separated the two germline ends. CDR1 SGDLS and CDR2 YYNGEE come from the germline V gene. The CDR3 coding sequence is TGTGCCAGCAGCTCAAGTAGGAGTGCCAAAAACATTCAGTACTTC. Protein product: CASSSSRSAKNIQYF.

The gene calls are TRBV2 and TRBJ1-1; 11 nucleotides align to TRBD1. The CDR3 runs 15 residues. The germline CDR1 and CDR2 sequences are SNHLY and FYNNEI. The V gene end was trimmed by 6 bases and the J gene end by 2 bases; junction bases not matched to a gene: 5. The DNA for the CDR3 is TGTGCCAGCAGAGGGACAGGGGGTTCTAACACTGAAGCTTTCTTT. Translated, it gives CASRGTGGSNTEAFF.

This chain links TRBV6-5 with TRBJ2-7; D is uncertain. There are 14 residues in the CDR3. V gave up 0 bases and J gave up 3 bases, with 9 bases separating them. From germline, CDR1 is MNHEY and CDR2 SVGAGI. The CDR3, as DNA: TGTGCCAGCAGTTACTCGAGACATTTCTACGAGCAGTACTTC. Its translation is CASSYSRHFYEQYF.

The chain uses TRBV5-4 and TRBJ2-2, with D perhaps TRBD1 or TRBD2 (6 bases each). The CDR3 sequence is 16 residues long. Germline CDR1 SGHNT, CDR2 YYREEE (reference sequence). V was clipped by 4 bases and J by 0 bases, with 13 bases between them. CDR3: CASSRRGGTNTGELFF. The CDR3 bases are TGTGCCAGCAGCCGAAGAGGGGGGACGAACACCGGGGAGCTGTTTTTT.

The chain is built from TRBV5-6 and TRBJ1-3; D remains ambiguous. This CDR3 spans 13 amino acids. Trimming shortened V by 0 bases and J by 7 bases, and 8 bases separated the two germline ends. Looked up from germline, CDR1 is SGHDT and CDR2 is YYEEEE. The CDR3 reads CASSLGGRNTIYF. The CDR3 bases are TGTGCCAGCAGCTTGGGGGGTCGTAACACCATATATTTT.

The chain carries TRBV5-6 and TRBJ2-1; TRBD1 is a possible D gene (6 bases). The CDR3 is made up of 12 amino acids. Trimming removed 3 bases at V and 6 bases at J, with 7 bases between. Per germline, CDR1 SGHDT and CDR2 YYEEEE. DNA for the CDR3: TGTGCCAGCAGCTGGACAGTCAATGAGCAGTTCTTC. Translation: CASSWTVNEQFF.

The chain is built from TRBV7-2 and TRBJ2-2; D gene uncertain. V was trimmed by 1 base and J by 1 base, leaving 7 bases between them. This CDR3 is 15 amino acids long. Germline values: CDR1 SGHTA, CDR2 FQGNSA. The CDR3 spells CASSLVSLNTGELFF. DNA of the CDR3: TGTGCCAGCAGCTTAGTTAGTTTGAACACCGGGGAGCTGTTTTTT.

The chain carries TRBV18 and TRBJ2-1, with 7 bases aligning to TRBD2. The ends lost 5 bases at V and 4 bases at J; junction bases unmatched: 5. Germline assignment: CDR1 KGHSH and CDR2 LQKENI. The length of the CDR3 is 14 residues. The CDR3 protein is CASSGRGEYNEQFF. CDR3 nucleotides: TGTGCCAGCTCAGGACGGGGGGAATACAATGAGCAGTTCTTC.

The chain carries TRBV28 and TRBJ2-5, with TRBD1 matching 7 bases. J gave up 4 bases and V 2 bases, and 7 bases lay outside the gene matches. This CDR3 has 15 residues. The germline V gene encodes CDR1 MDHEN and CDR2 SYDVKM. CDR3 bases: TGTGCCAGCAGTTTACCGCGACAGGGTGGAGAGACCCAGTACTTC. Translated, it gives CASSLPRQGGETQYF.